These 21 T cell receptor beta chains came from one sample sequenced in a study of cytomegalovirus exposure and HLA in healthy donors. Use of 60 Vbeta and 13 Jbeta primers characterized the PCR. The data were produced by immunoSEQ multiplex PCR, yet TCRdb's version contains in-frame clones alone and is incomplete. This sample has more than 150,000 clones, with over 70% found just once. The source material was PBMCs. These receptors originate from a man in his forties or fifties in good health and CMV-seronegative.

This clone was detected a few times. The rearrangement joins TRBV5-1 to TRBJ2-5; weak D call: TRBD2 (5 bases). This CDR3 region has 13 residues. The germline V gene encodes CDR1 SGHRS and CDR2 YFSETQ. V was trimmed by 4 bases and J by 1 base, leaving 8 bases between them. The CDR3 is CASSPTSQETQYF. The CDR3 bases are TGCGCCAGCAGCCCTACTAGCCAAGAGACCCAGTACTTC.

V is TRBV7-3 and J is TRBJ1-1, with 7 bases fitting TRBD1. V shed 6 bases and J 8 bases; nucleotides not matched to a gene: 9. CDR3 length equals 13 residues. Germline lookup yields CDR1 SGHTA and CDR2 FQGTGA. The CDR3 here is CASRPTGSGEAFF. The DNA of the CDR3 is TGTGCCAGCAGGCCGACAGGGTCCGGGGAAGCTTTCTTT.

The V and J genes are TRBV6-5 and TRBJ1-2; 10 bases agree with TRBD1. CDR3 length: 14 residues. Per the germline V gene, CDR1 is MNHEY and CDR2 is SVGAGI. After removal of 5 bases from V and 4 bases from J, the junction contained 4 bases not matched to a gene. For the CDR3, the DNA is TGTGCCAGCAGTACGGGACAGGGGCGCTATGGCTACACCTTC. Translation gives CASSTGQGRYGYTF.

This chain connects TRBV10-2 to TRBJ1-4; tentatively, D is TRBD1 (6 bases). The V gene's germline CDR1 is WSHSY and CDR2 SAAADI. Trimming removed 3 bases from V and 6 bases from J, with 14 bases in between. The CDR3 is 15 amino acids. The CDR3 reads CASSDIWAGDEKLFF. In nucleotides, the CDR3 is TGCGCCAGCAGTGACATTTGGGCAGGGGATGAAAAACTGTTTTTT.

This chain joins TRBV5-8 and TRBJ2-3; D may be TRBD2 (6 bases). The CDR3 is 16 amino acids. Trimming stripped 9 bases from V and 4 bases from J, with 24 bases between. Germline CDR1 reads SGHTS; CDR2 reads YDEGEE. In DNA form, the CDR3 reads TGTGCCATCAGTGCTTACGGCCCGCGGGGTGCAGATACGCAGTATTTT. This encodes CAISAYGPRGADTQYF. Full variable domain (rest looked up from reference TRBV5-8 and TRBJ2-3): EAGVTQSPTHLIKTRGQQATLRCSPISGHTSVYWYQQALGLGLQFLLWYDEGEERNRGNFPPRFSGRQFPNYSSELNVNALELEDSALYLCAISAYGPRGADTQYFGPGTRLTVL.

The CDR3 sequence is CAIGQDPYEQYF. Here the CDR3 DNA reads TGTGCCATCGGACAGGATCCTTACGAGCAGTACTTC. The rearrangement joins TRBV10-3 to TRBJ2-7, with 7 bases lining up with TRBD1. Germline CDR1 is ENHRY and CDR2 is SYGVKD. The V segment lost 8 bases and the J segment 4 bases; nucleotides outside the gene matches: 5. CDR3 length equals 12 residues.

The chain links TRBV25-1 to TRBJ2-3; D is undetermined. V dropped 0 bases and J dropped 6 bases, with 4 bases sitting between them. This CDR3 contains 12 residues. The germline V gene encodes CDR1 MGHDK and CDR2 SYGVNS. The CDR3 sequence is CASSEYGDTQYF. Here the CDR3 DNA reads TGTGCCAGCAGTGAATACGGGGATACGCAGTATTTT.

This clone was detected a few times. Here the CDR3 reads CASSSLAGPADTQYF. As DNA, the CDR3 is TGCGCCAGCAGCTCCTTGGCGGGGCCGGCGGATACGCAGTATTTT. The chain recombines TRBV5-1 with TRBJ2-3; D might be TRBD2 (6 bases). Germline V gene data show CDR1 as SGHRS and CDR2 as YFSETQ. The CDR3 sequence is 15 residues long. The V end was cut by 3 bases, the J end by 6 bases, with 17 bases between.

J is TRBJ1-5 and V is TRBV4-1; D unresolved. The CDR3 length is 15 residues. CDR1 and CDR2 (germline): MGHRA, YSYEKL. Trimming cost V 0 bases and J 3 bases, with 9 bases left between them. The CDR3 bases are TGCGCCAGCAGCCAAGATTCCAGTAACAATCAGCCCCAGCATTTT. Protein: CASSQDSSNNQPQHF.

This clone has a single count. Here the CDR3 reads CASSWTSSTDTQYF. CDR3 nucleotides: TGTGCCAGCAGCTGGACTAGCTCGACAGATACGCAGTATTTT. The chain uses TRBV7-9 and TRBJ2-3; TRBD2 matches at 8 bases. With V trimmed by 4 bases and J by 3 bases, 3 bases remained unmatched. The CDR3 runs 14 residues. Germline V gives CDR1 SEHNR, CDR2 FQNEAQ (reference sequence).

On this clone itself: An end of the junction differs from the germline gene, which may be a read error. The chain combines TRBV7-9 with TRBJ1-4; D not resolved. The length of the CDR3 is 12 residues. Germline CDR1 SEHNR, CDR2 FQNEAQ (reference sequence). The CDR3 here is CSSSLGGEKLFF. In nucleotides, the CDR3 is TGTTCCAGCAGCTTAGGAGGGGAAAAACTGTTTTTT.

The chain links TRBV23-1 to TRBJ2-4; D not resolved. TRBV23-1 is sorted into the ORF group, with uncertain function. This CDR3 is built from 16 residues. The V gene lost 0 bases and the J gene lost 0 bases, with 9 bases spanning the gap. The CDR3: CASSQSSFLAKNIQYF. In nucleotides, the CDR3 is TGCGCCAGCAGTCAATCGAGCTTCCTAGCCAAAAACATTCAGTACTTC.

The chain recombines TRBV10-2 with TRBJ2-5; weak D call: TRBD2 (6 bases). The CDR3 runs 13 residues. Deletions cut 5 bases from V and 4 bases from J, with 11 bases between. CDR1 is WSHSY, CDR2 SAAADI, per germline. The CDR3 loop reads CASSRGEIETQYF. The CDR3 DNA is TGCGCCAGCAGTCGCGGGGAGATAGAGACCCAGTACTTC.

On this clone itself: The junction shows a germline mismatch at one end, possibly a read error. The CDR3 DNA reads TGTGCCAGCAGCGAAGGTAGCAGGGTTGTTACGGACACCATATATTTT. It translates to CASSEGSRVVTDTIYF. The chain is built from TRBV6-1 and TRBJ1-3, with D perhaps TRBD1 (5 bases). Germline CDR1 is MNHNS and CDR2 is SASEGT. This CDR3 is built from 16 residues.

The rearrangement joins TRBV7-9 to TRBJ2-2; no firm D call. Trimming cost V 2 bases and J 3 bases, with 7 bases left between them. CDR1 and CDR2 (germline): SEHNR, FQNEAQ (reference sequence). The CDR3 has 14 amino acids. The CDR3 DNA is TGTGCCAGCAGCTTACGAGTCTACACCGGGGAGCTGTTTTTT. Encoded protein: CASSLRVYTGELFF.

This chain joins TRBV27 and TRBJ2-7; 10 bases align to TRBD2. The CDR3 runs 15 residues. The ends lost 4 bases at V and 2 bases at J; junction bases unmatched: 5. Germline V gene data show CDR1 as MNHEY and CDR2 as SMNVEV (reference sequence). The CDR3 nucleotides are TGTGCCAGCAGTTCCAACCTAGCGGGGGCCTACGAGCAGTACTTC. Amino acids: CASSSNLAGAYEQYF.

The J gene is TRBJ2-3, the V gene TRBV14; 11 bases agree with TRBD2. The CDR3 covers 17 residues. CDR1 SGHDN and CDR2 FVKESK come from the germline V gene. After removal of 1 base from V and 5 bases from J, the junction contained 8 bases not matched to a gene. The CDR3, as DNA: TGTGCCAGCAGCCAAGGCCTCCTAGCGGGGGGCAAAGATACGCAGTATTTT. Amino acid sequence: CASSQGLLAGGKDTQYF.

The rearrangement joins TRBV18 to TRBJ2-1, with 7 bases identical to TRBD1. The V gene's germline CDR1 is KGHSH and CDR2 LQKENI. The J segment lost 6 bases and the V segment lost 6 bases, leaving 11 bases of the junction unmatched. The CDR3 sequence is 15 residues long. CDR3 sequence: CASSQRGLWVNEQFF. CDR3 DNA sequence: TGTGCCAGCTCTCAAAGGGGGCTCTGGGTCAATGAGCAGTTCTTC.

The V gene is TRBV29-1, the J gene TRBJ2-1; possible D gene TRBD2, 5 bases. Trimming shortened V by 3 bases and J by 9 bases, and 12 bases separated the two germline ends. The germline gives CDR1 SQVTM, CDR2 ANQGSEA. The CDR3 runs 12 residues. CDR3 coding DNA: TGCAGCGTTGATTACCGTCGGGGTGAGCAGTTCTTC. It encodes CSVDYRRGEQFF.

This rearrangement joins TRBV10-3 to TRBJ2-1, with TRBD1 identical over 7 bases. This CDR3 has 15 amino acids. Germline CDR1 ENHRY, CDR2 SYGVKD. V dropped 3 bases and J dropped 12; count of bases not matched to a gene: 14. CDR3 sequence reads: CAISEVRGTAMGQFF. The DNA of the CDR3 is TGTGCCATCAGTGAAGTTAGGGGGACAGCCATGGGGCAGTTCTTC.

The chain recombines TRBV18 with TRBJ1-5, with TRBD1 matching over 9 bases. There are 13 residues in the CDR3. J lost 6 bases, V lost 6 bases, and 3 bases had no gene match. From germline, CDR1 is KGHSH and CDR2 LQKENI. The DNA for the CDR3 is TGTGCCAGCTCGCCGGGACAGGGTCAGCCCCAGCATTTT. Protein sequence: CASSPGQGQPQHF.